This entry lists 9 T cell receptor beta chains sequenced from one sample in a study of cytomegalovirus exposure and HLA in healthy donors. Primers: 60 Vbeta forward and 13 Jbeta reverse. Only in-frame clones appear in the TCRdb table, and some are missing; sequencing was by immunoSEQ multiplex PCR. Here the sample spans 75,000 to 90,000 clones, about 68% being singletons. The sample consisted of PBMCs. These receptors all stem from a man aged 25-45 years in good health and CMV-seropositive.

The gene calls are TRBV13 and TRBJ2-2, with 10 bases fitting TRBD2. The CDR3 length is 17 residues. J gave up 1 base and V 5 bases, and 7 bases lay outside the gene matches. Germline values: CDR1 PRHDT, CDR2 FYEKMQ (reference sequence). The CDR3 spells CASSPQRLAGNTGELFF. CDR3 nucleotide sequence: TGTGCCAGCAGCCCCCAACGACTAGCGGGGAACACCGGGGAGCTGTTTTTT.

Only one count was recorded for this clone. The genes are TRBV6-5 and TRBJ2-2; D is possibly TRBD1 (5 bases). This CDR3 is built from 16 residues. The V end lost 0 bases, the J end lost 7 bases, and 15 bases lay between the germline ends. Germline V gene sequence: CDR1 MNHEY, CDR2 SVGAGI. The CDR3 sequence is CASSYSPRASGGELFF. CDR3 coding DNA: TGTGCCAGCAGTTACTCCCCCAGGGCCTCTGGCGGGGAGCTGTTTTTT.

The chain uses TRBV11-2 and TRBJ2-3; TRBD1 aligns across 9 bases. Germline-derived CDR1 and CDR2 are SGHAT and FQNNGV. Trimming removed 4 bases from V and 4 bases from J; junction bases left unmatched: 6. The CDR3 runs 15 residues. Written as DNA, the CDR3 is TGTGCCAGCAGCTCCGGACAGGGGAGGGCAGATACGCAGTATTTT. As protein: CASSSGQGRADTQYF.

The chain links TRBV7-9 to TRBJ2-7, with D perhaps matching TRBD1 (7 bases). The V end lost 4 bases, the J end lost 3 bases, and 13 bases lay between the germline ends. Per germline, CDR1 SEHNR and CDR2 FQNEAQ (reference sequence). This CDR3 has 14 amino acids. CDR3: CASSWRDRVYEQYF. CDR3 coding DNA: TGTGCCAGCAGCTGGCGGGACAGAGTCTACGAGCAGTACTTC.

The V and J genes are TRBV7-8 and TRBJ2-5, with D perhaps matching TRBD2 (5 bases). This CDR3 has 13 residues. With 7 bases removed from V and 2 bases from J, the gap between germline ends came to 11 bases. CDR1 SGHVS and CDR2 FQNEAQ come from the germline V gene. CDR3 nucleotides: TGTGCCAGCACCTCGGGATTACAAGAGACCCAGTACTTC. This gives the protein CASTSGLQETQYF.

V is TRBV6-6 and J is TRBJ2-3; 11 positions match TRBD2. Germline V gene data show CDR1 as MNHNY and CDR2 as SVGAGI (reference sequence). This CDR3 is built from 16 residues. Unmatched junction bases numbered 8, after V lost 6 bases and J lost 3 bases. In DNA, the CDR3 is TGTGCCAGCAGGGAACTAACTAGCGGGGGAACAGATACGCAGTATTTT. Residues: CASRELTSGGTDTQYF.

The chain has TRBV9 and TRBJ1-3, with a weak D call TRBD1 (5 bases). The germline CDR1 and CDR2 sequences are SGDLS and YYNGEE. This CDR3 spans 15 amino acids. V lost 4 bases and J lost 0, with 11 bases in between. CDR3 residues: CASSYDTGSGNTIYF. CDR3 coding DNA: TGTGCCAGCAGCTACGACACAGGCTCTGGAAACACCATATATTTT.

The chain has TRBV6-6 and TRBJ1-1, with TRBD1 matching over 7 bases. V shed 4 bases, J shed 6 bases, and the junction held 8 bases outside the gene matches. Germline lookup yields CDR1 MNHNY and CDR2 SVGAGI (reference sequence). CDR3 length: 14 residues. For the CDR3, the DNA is TGTGCCAGCAGTTCGTCAGGGGGGTGGGCTGAAGCTTTCTTT. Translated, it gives CASSSSGGWAEAFF.

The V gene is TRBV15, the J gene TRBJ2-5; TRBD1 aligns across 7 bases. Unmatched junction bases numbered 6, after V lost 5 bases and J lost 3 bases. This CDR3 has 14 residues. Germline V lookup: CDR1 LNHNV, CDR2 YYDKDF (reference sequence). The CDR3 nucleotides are TGTGCCACCAGCGGACAGGCCTCCAAAGAGACCCAGTACTTC. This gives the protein CATSGQASKETQYF.